One sample yielded the 13 T cell receptor beta chains listed below, sequenced in a study of CD8+CD57+ T cells in acquired aplastic anemia. Individuals selected for sequencing had exhibited CD8+CD57+ cell expansion on flow cytometry. Researchers used genomic DNA as the template to profile TCR beta VDJ and CDR3. TCRdb reprocessed the reads with MiXCR, giving one entry per CDR3 protein. The table includes around 180,000 distinct CDR3 sequences, about half detected once. Sequenced sample: sorted CD4+, CD8+, or CD8+CD57+ T cells (not recorded which) from PBMCs. Receptors originate from a human donor with aplastic anemia.

The chain links TRBV20-1 to TRBJ1-1; 8 nucleotides align to TRBD1. Germline V gives CDR1 DFQATT, CDR2 SNEGSKA (reference sequence). This CDR3 is 11 amino acids long. V lost 6 bases to trimming and J lost 8 bases; unmatched junction nucleotides: 5. CDR3 DNA: TGCAGTGCGCCCAGGGACAGGGAAGCTTTCTTT. It encodes CSAPRDREAFF.

This clonotype was seen many times. The J gene is TRBJ1-5, the V gene TRBV5-5; no firm D call. V shed 1 base and J shed 3 bases, with 8 bases lying between them. From germline, CDR1 is SGHKS and CDR2 YYEKEE (reference sequence). The CDR3 length is 14 residues. CDR3 region: CASSLKLINQPQHF. CDR3 nucleotide sequence: TGTGCCAGCAGCTTGAAACTGATCAATCAGCCCCAGCATTTT.

This clonotype was counted many times. CDR3: CASIEGNTEAFF. The CDR3 DNA reads TGTGCCAGTATCGAGGGGAACACTGAAGCTTTCTTT. This chain joins TRBV19 and TRBJ1-1; D unresolved. The CDR3 is 12 amino acids. Germline CDR1 LNHDA, CDR2 SQIVND (reference sequence). Trimming shortened V by 7 bases and J by 1 base, and 7 bases separated the two germline ends.

The chain carries TRBV7-3 and TRBJ2-7, with a tentative D call TRBD1 (6 bases). CDR1 and CDR2 from the germline V gene are SGHTA and FQGTGA. The CDR3 runs 13 residues. V was clipped by 4 bases and J by 3 bases, with 10 bases between them. CDR3 amino acids: CASSSGHSYEQYF. Here the CDR3 DNA reads TGTGCCAGCAGCTCGGGACACAGCTACGAGCAGTACTTC.

This clonotype has a handful of counts. The chain carries TRBV4-1 and TRBJ1-1; TRBD1 matches 10 bases. Germline trimming cut 5 bases from V and 2 bases from J; bases unmatched to any gene: 5. The CDR3 has 15 residues. Germline V lookup: CDR1 MGHRA, CDR2 YSYEKL. The chain's CDR3 is CASSNRQGANTEAFF. The DNA of the CDR3 is TGCGCCAGCAGCAACAGACAGGGGGCAAACACTGAAGCTTTCTTT.

Ten or more counts support this clonotype. The rearrangement joins TRBV11-2 to TRBJ1-6, with TRBD1 matching over 7 bases. Germline CDR1 is SGHAT and CDR2 is FQNNGV. V lost 2 bases and J lost 9; bases outside the gene matches: 13. The CDR3 has 17 residues. The CDR3 is CASSLWVPRQGSSPLHF. The CDR3 DNA follows: TGTGCCAGCAGCTTATGGGTACCGAGACAGGGATCTTCACCCCTCCACTTT.

The chain has TRBV19 and TRBJ1-5; D is uncertain. Per germline, CDR1 LNHDA and CDR2 SQIVND (reference sequence). With 3 bases removed from V and 0 bases from J, the gap between germline ends came to 6 bases. This CDR3 has 14 amino acids. CDR3 in DNA: TGTGCCAGTAGTATCCAGAATAGCAATCAGCCCCAGCATTTT. Translation: CASSIQNSNQPQHF.

CDR3 in amino acids: CASSLDRSEETQYF. The CDR3 region has the DNA TGTGCCAGCAGCTTGGACAGGTCTGAAGAGACCCAGTACTTC. The chain employs TRBV7-3 and TRBJ2-5; 7 bases fit TRBD1. The CDR3 has 14 amino acids. Germline V lookup: CDR1 SGHTA, CDR2 FQGTGA. V trimming: 3 bases; J trimming: 3 bases; junction bases outside the gene matches: 4.

The genes are TRBV12-5 and TRBJ1-5, with TRBD1 identical over 8 bases. The CDR3 contains 16 residues. Germline V gene data show CDR1 as LGHNT and CDR2 as FRNRAP. Germline trimming cut 1 base from V and 7 bases from J; bases unmatched to any gene: 9. CDR3 DNA sequence: TGTGCTAGTGGTTTGGGACAGGGGACGGTTAGACAGCCCCAGCATTTT. Protein sequence: CASGLGQGTVRQPQHF.

This sequence joins TRBV19 and TRBJ1-5; 11 positions agree with TRBD1. The CDR3 has 15 amino acids. V lost 4 bases and J lost 6; bases outside the gene matches: 5. Per the germline V gene, CDR1 is LNHDA and CDR2 is SQIVND (reference sequence). As DNA, the CDR3 is TGTGCCAGTAGTACCGGGACAGGGGGTGGTCAGCCCCAGCATTTT. Its translation: CASSTGTGGGQPQHF.

This clonotype was picked up many times. The genes are TRBV20-1 and TRBJ1-2, with unresolved D. The germline CDR1 and CDR2 sequences are DFQATT and SNEGSKA (reference sequence). There are 13 residues in the CDR3. V was cut by 6 bases and J by 6 bases, with 17 bases left in between. In DNA, the CDR3 is TGCAGTGCGATAGGTCATCCCTTCAATGGCTACACCTTC. This encodes CSAIGHPFNGYTF.

V usage is TRBV7-9 and J usage is TRBJ2-6; no definite D call. CDR1 and CDR2 (germline): SEHNR, FQNEAQ (reference sequence). This CDR3 comprises 13 residues. Between the trimmed V and J ends, which lost 0 bases and 10 bases, there was a span of 7 bases. The CDR3 loop reads CASSLATQNVLTF. In nucleotides, the CDR3 is TGTGCCAGCAGCTTAGCCACACAAAACGTCCTGACTTTC.

V gene TRBV10-3 combines with J gene TRBJ1-2; D is ambiguous. Germline V gene data show CDR1 as ENHRY and CDR2 as SYGVKD. The CDR3 totals 13 residues. Trimming removed 4 bases from V and 4 bases from J, with 10 bases in between. The CDR3 DNA reads TGTGCCATCAGTGTAAGGGATGGCTATGGCTACACCTTC. Amino acid sequence: CAISVRDGYGYTF.